This passage covers 20 T cell receptor beta chains from one sample sequenced in a study of blood T cell repertoires in COVID-19. Libraries were prepared by immunoSEQ multiplex PCR; TCRdb keeps only in-frame clonotypes and omits some of them. The sample includes about 87,000 clones, around four fifths of them seen just once. Sequences were obtained from peripheral blood. These receptors were collected from a woman aged 70 to 79 with acute or convalescent COVID-19.

V usage is TRBV4-1 and J usage is TRBJ1-3, with D tentatively TRBD1 (6 bases). V gave up 4 bases and J gave up 2 bases, with 18 bases separating them. From germline, CDR1 is MGHRA and CDR2 YSYEKL. The CDR3 runs to 17 residues. The DNA of the CDR3 is TGCGCCAGCAGCCTTACCCAAGCTACAGGGACTGGAAACACCATATATTTT. This translates into CASSLTQATGTGNTIYF.

V and J are TRBV3-1 (or the pseudogene TRBV3-2) and TRBJ1-1; no firm D call. There are 13 residues in the CDR3. Germline values: CDR1 LGHDT, CDR2 YNNKEL (reference sequence). The V gene lost 7 bases and the J gene lost 3 bases, with 12 bases spanning the gap. CDR3 in amino acids: CASITLGDTEAFF. CDR3 bases: TGTGCCAGCATCACACTAGGAGACACTGAAGCTTTCTTT.

The genes are TRBV5-1 and TRBJ1-2; 8 bases are a match to TRBD1. CDR3 length: 14 amino acids. Germline V gene sequence: CDR1 SGHRS, CDR2 YFSETQ. The junction had 5 bases not matched to a gene; V was cut back by 5 bases and J by 2 bases. The CDR3 is CASSYRQGNYGYTF. The CDR3 bases are TGCGCCAGCAGTTACCGACAGGGGAACTATGGCTACACCTTC. The full variable domain, in which reference TRBV5-1 and TRBJ1-2 provide the parts outside the CDR3, is KAGVTQTPRYLIKTRGQQVTLSCSPISGHRSVSWYQQTPGQGLQFLFEYFSETQRNKGNFPGRFSGRQFSNSRSEMNVSTLELGDSALYLCASSYRQGNYGYTFGSGTRLTVV.

This chain uses TRBV30 with TRBJ1-2, with a tentative D call TRBD1 (6 bases). V lost 1 base and J lost 5, with 11 bases in between. The CDR3 is made up of 13 amino acids. Per germline, CDR1 GTSNPN and CDR2 SVGIG (reference sequence). The CDR3 nucleotides are TGTGCCTGGAGTGAAGGACAGTTGTATGGCTACACCTTC. Protein sequence: CAWSEGQLYGYTF.

In the case of this clone: Other DNA variants within this sample encode the same CDR3. The V call is TRBV19, the J call TRBJ2-1; no clear D gene. The CDR3 is 12 residues long. Germline CDR1 LNHDA, CDR2 SQIVND (reference sequence). V shed 5 bases and J shed 1 base, with 3 bases lying between them. For the CDR3, the DNA is TGTGCCAGTAGTCTGTCCTACAATGAGCAGTTCTTC. Translated: CASSLSYNEQFF.

This clone appeared a single time. J is TRBJ1-5 and V is TRBV19, with no clear D. Trimming cost V 7 bases and J 1 base, with 14 bases left between them. This CDR3 spans 15 amino acids. Germline CDR1 and CDR2: LNHDA and SQIVND (reference sequence). In DNA, the CDR3 is TGTGCCAGTACGCACGACACCAGAAGCAATCAGCCCCAGCATTTT. Its protein is CASTHDTRSNQPQHF. Variable domain in full (rest from reference TRBV19 and TRBJ1-5): DGGITQSPKYLFRKEGQNVTLSCEQNLNHDAMYWYRQDPGQGLRLIYYSQIVNDFQKGDIAEGYSVSREKKESFPLTVTSAQKNPTAFYLCASTHDTRSNQPQHFGDGTRLSIL.

This clone was seen more than once but under ten times. This chain links TRBV11-2 with TRBJ2-6; D unresolved. CDR1 SGHAT and CDR2 FQNNGV come from the germline V gene. The V and J ends lost 5 bases and 2 bases respectively, with 7 bases between them. This CDR3 is built from 14 residues. CDR3 in DNA: TGTGCCAGCAGCGCAGTCCCTGGGGCCAACGTCCTGACTTTC. Translating it yields CASSAVPGANVLTF.

The rearrangement uses TRBV5-1 and TRBJ1-2; a possible D gene is TRBD1 (5 bases). Germline lookup yields CDR1 SGHRS and CDR2 YFSETQ. The V and J ends lost 6 bases and 4 bases respectively, with 10 bases between them. The CDR3 extends over 12 amino acids. The CDR3 region has the DNA TGCGCCAGCAACCAGGGTGGCTATGGCTACACCTTC. Translated: CASNQGGYGYTF.

In nucleotides, the CDR3 is TGTGCCAGCAGATTACAGGGGGTAGGCGCCAACGTCCTGACTTTC. Protein product: CASRLQGVGANVLTF. The gene calls are TRBV2 and TRBJ2-6; TRBD1 matches at 8 bases. Per the germline V gene, CDR1 is SNHLY and CDR2 is FYNNEI. V trimming: 6 bases; J trimming: 7 bases; junction bases outside the gene matches: 8. The CDR3 runs to 15 residues.

The chain is built from TRBV19 and TRBJ1-2; the match to TRBD1 covers 7 bases. CDR3 length: 13 residues. Germline assignment: CDR1 LNHDA and CDR2 SQIVND (reference sequence). Trimming removed 4 bases from V and 8 bases from J; junction bases left unmatched: 7. This CDR3 reads CASSSSQGRGYTF. The CDR3 region has the DNA TGTGCCAGTAGTAGCTCACAGGGGAGAGGCTACACCTTC.

This chain links TRBV2 with TRBJ2-7; no clear D. Trimming took 0 bases from V and 7 from J, leaving 13 bases between them. The CDR3 consists of 14 residues. Germline loops: CDR1 SNHLY, CDR2 FYNNEI. Here the CDR3 reads CASSEAGLNSEQYF. The CDR3 DNA follows: TGTGCCAGCAGTGAAGCGGGCCTGAACTCAGAGCAGTACTTC.

This clone was seen only a few times. The chain combines TRBV7-9 with TRBJ1-1, with 8 bases that match TRBD1. This CDR3 has 13 amino acids. Germline V lookup: CDR1 SEHNR, CDR2 FQNEAQ (reference sequence). With V trimmed by 8 bases and J by 2 bases, 4 bases remained unmatched. The CDR3 bases are TGTGCCAGCGCGGACAGGGTAAACACTGAAGCTTTCTTT. It specifies CASADRVNTEAFF.

The CDR3 nucleotides read TGTGCCATCAGTGAGTCACAGATATTTGCAAGTGAAGCTTTCTTT. Its translation is CAISESQIFASEAFF. This sequence joins TRBV10-3 and TRBJ1-1, with no clear D. Per germline, CDR1 ENHRY and CDR2 SYGVKD. Trimming took 0 bases from V and 7 from J, leaving 15 bases between them. This CDR3 contains 15 residues.

The rearrangement joins TRBV2 to TRBJ2-5; 7 nucleotides line up with TRBD1. Trimming took 4 bases from V and 3 from J; bases not matched to a gene: 2. Germline V gives CDR1 SNHLY, CDR2 FYNNEI. This CDR3 is 13 amino acids long. CDR3: CASSGRGKETQYF. CDR3 DNA sequence: TGTGCCAGCAGTGGCAGGGGGAAAGAGACCCAGTACTTC.

The chain employs TRBV5-1 and TRBJ1-1; D perhaps matches TRBD1 (5 bases). The CDR3 extends over 17 amino acids. V lost 0 bases, J lost 4 bases, and 19 bases lay in between. CDR1 and CDR2 (germline): SGHRS, YFSETQ. The chain's CDR3 is CASSLVAGGDFFTEAFF. The CDR3, as DNA: TGCGCCAGCAGCTTGGTAGCAGGCGGGGACTTCTTCACTGAAGCTTTCTTT.

The rearrangement uses TRBV4-1 and TRBJ1-2; no reliable D call. The CDR3 totals 18 residues. Germline-derived CDR1 and CDR2 are MGHRA and YSYEKL. V shed 1 base and J shed 1 base, with 19 bases lying between them. The CDR3 sequence: CASSQGAEGWRNNYGYTF. CDR3 in DNA: TGCGCCAGCAGCCAAGGCGCGGAAGGTTGGCGAAATAACTATGGCTACACCTTC.

J is TRBJ1-2 and V is TRBV7-9, with 10 bases aligning to TRBD1. V was clipped by 5 bases and J by 6 bases; unmatched bases: 18. CDR1 is SEHNR, CDR2 FQNEAQ, per germline (reference sequence). This CDR3 has 18 amino acids. The CDR3 DNA is TGTGCCAGCAGCCCTCACCAGGCGGACAGGGGGTTTCGTCATGGCTACACCTTC. Translation: CASSPHQADRGFRHGYTF.

V is TRBV25-1 and J is TRBJ1-2, with D unclear. Trimming cost V 3 bases and J 3 bases, with 5 bases left between them. The CDR3 has 12 residues. Germline CDR1 MGHDK, CDR2 SYGVNS. CDR3 amino acids: CASSDSYYGYTF. In DNA, the CDR3 is TGTGCCAGCAGTGACTCTTACTATGGCTACACCTTC.

The V gene is TRBV5-1, the J gene TRBJ1-6; 8 nucleotides line up with TRBD1. Germline V gene lookup returns CDR1 SGHRS and CDR2 YFSETQ. Trimming removed 4 bases from V and 7 bases from J; junction bases left unmatched: 4. The CDR3 length is 14 residues. The CDR3 DNA reads TGCGCCAGCAGCCAAGGACAGGGAAATTCACCCCTCCACTTT. It encodes CASSQGQGNSPLHF.

This clone came up a few times. The gene calls are TRBV3-1 (or the pseudogene TRBV3-2) and TRBJ2-7; D possibly corresponds to TRBD1 (6 bases). Trimming stripped 3 bases from V and 3 bases from J, with 12 bases between. This CDR3 is 14 amino acids long. The germline V gene encodes CDR1 LGHDT and CDR2 YNNKEL (reference sequence). CDR3 nucleotides: TGTGCCAGCAGCCATGCCGGGACACACTACGAGCAGTACTTC. Protein sequence: CASSHAGTHYEQYF.